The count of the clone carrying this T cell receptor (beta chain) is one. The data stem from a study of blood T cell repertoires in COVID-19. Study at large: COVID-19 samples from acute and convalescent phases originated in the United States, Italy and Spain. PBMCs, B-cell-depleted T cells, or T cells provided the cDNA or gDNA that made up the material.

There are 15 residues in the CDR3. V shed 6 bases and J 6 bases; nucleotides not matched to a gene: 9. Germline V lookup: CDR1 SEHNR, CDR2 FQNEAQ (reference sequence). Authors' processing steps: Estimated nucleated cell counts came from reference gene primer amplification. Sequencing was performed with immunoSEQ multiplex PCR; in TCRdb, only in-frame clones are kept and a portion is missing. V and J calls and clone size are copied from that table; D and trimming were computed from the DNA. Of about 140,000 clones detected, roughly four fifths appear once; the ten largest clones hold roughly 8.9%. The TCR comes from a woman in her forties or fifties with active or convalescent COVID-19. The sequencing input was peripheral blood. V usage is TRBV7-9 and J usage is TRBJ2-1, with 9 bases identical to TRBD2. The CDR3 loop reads CASSKRIAGANEQFF. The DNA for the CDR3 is TGTGCCAGCAGTAAAAGAATAGCGGGAGCCAATGAGCAGTTCTTC.